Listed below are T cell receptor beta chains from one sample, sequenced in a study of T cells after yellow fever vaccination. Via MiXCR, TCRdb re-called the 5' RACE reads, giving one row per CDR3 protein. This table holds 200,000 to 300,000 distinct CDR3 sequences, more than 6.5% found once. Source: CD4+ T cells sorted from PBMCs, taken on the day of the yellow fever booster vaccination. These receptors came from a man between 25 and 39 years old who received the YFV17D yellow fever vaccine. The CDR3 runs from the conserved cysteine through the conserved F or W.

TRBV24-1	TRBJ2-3	CATSDPIGQADTQYF
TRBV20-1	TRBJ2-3	CSARVRAGATDTQYF
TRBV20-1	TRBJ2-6	CSARSHGESGANVLTF
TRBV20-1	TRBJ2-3	CGTYFAGASDTQYF
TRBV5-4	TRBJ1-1	CASSPESRGTEAFF
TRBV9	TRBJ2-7	CASSALAGGGEQYF
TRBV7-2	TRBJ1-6	CAILQGTGNSPLHF
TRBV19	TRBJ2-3	CATSRGPGQGLDTQYF
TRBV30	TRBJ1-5	CAWSLGKHQPQHF
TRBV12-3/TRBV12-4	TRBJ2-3	CASSPLAGVDTQYF
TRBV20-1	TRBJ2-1	CSARGIAGGSVHNEQFF
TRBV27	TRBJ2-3	CASSTGGPPTQYF
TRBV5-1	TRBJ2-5	CASSLRGGRKETQYF
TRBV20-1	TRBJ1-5	CSGGQGAGQPQHF
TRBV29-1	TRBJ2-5	CSVKRGQTTETQYF
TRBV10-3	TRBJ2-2	CASWDGPGGELFF
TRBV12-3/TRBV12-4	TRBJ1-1	CASTRPWDTEAFF
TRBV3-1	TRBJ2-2	CASSQSMFTGELFF
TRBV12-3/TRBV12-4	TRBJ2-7	CASSYGELAGTYEQYF
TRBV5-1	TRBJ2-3	CASRTDTDTQYF
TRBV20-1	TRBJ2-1	CSAPIPGNEQFF
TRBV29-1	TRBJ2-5	CSVLTSGQETQYF